Following are 3 T cell receptor beta chains from one sample sequenced in a study of control samples from healthy donors and cancer patients. Here immunoSEQ multiplex PCR was the method, and the copy in TCRdb shows in-frame clones only, minus some. This sample's clone table lists some 180,000 clones. Sequences were obtained from blood. The receptors were gathered from a woman between 25 and 40 years old in good health.

This chain links TRBV29-1 with TRBJ1-2; D is unresolved. Germline CDR1 SQVTM, CDR2 ANQGSEA. V lost 3 bases and J lost 7, with 9 bases in between. There are 11 residues in the CDR3. The CDR3 bases are TGCAGCGTTGATCGGTCCCTTGGCTACACCTTC. This gives the protein CSVDRSLGYTF.

The chain combines TRBV6-6 with TRBJ2-7; D remains unclear. From germline, CDR1 is MNHNY and CDR2 SVGAGI (reference sequence). The V end lost 6 bases, the J end lost 3 bases, and 15 bases lay between the germline ends. This CDR3 region has 14 residues. The DNA of the CDR3 is TGTGCCAGCAGCTCCTCCGGATCCCGCTACGAGCAGTACTTC. This translates into CASSSSGSRYEQYF.

The genes are TRBV6-2 or TRBV6-3 and TRBJ1-1, with no clear D. V lost 6 bases and J lost 1, with 12 bases in between. CDR1 and CDR2 from the germline V gene are MNHEY and SVGEGT. This CDR3 spans 14 amino acids. The CDR3 spells CASSPNRPNTEAFF. Here the CDR3 DNA reads TGTGCCAGCAGCCCTAACCGACCGAACACTGAAGCTTTCTTT.